This passage covers 27 T cell receptor beta chains from one sample sequenced in a study of OX40 agonist ivuxolimab in advanced cancers. The protocol was immunoSEQ multiplex PCR, while the TCRdb copy is restricted to in-frame clones and leaves out a portion. This sample carries 87,000 or so clones, around 82% of them seen once, and the ten largest clones take 3.5% to 4%. Here the sequenced sample was CD4+ or CD8+ T cells sorted from blood, taken in a trial of the OX40 agonist ivuxolimab. The receptors derive from an adult with an advanced solid tumor such as melanoma, head and neck, liver or kidney cancer.

The chain links TRBV7-9 to TRBJ2-1; D may be TRBD1 or TRBD2 (5 bases each). Germline V gene lookup returns CDR1 SEHNR and CDR2 FQNEAQ (reference sequence). V was shortened by 0 bases and J by 4 bases, with 22 bases between the two germline ends. The CDR3 is made up of 19 amino acids. The CDR3: CASSLAGLTRDGGYNEQFF. CDR3 DNA sequence: TGTGCCAGCAGCTTAGCGGGGCTTACCAGAGACGGAGGATACAATGAGCAGTTCTTC. The full variable domain, with the rest looked up from reference TRBV7-9 and TRBJ2-1, is DTGVSQNPRHKITKRGQNVTFRCDPISEHNRLYWYRQTLGQGPEFLTYFQNEAQLEKSRLLSDRFSAERPKGSFSTLEIQRTEQGDSAMYLCASSLAGLTRDGGYNEQFFGPGTRLTVL.

The chain links TRBV29-1 to TRBJ1-3, with D unresolved. Between the trimmed V and J ends, which lost 8 bases and 4 bases, there was a span of 6 bases. CDR1 is SQVTM, CDR2 ANQGSEA, per germline. The CDR3 covers 10 residues. CDR3 nucleotide sequence: TGCAGCCCGGAGGGAAACACCATATATTTT. Its translation is CSPEGNTIYF.

This chain connects TRBV6-6 to TRBJ2-7, with D unclear. Trimming took off 8 bases at V and 6 bases at J, with 17 bases between the two ends. From germline, CDR1 is MNHNY and CDR2 SVGAGI (reference sequence). This CDR3 region has 13 residues. CDR3 sequence: CASVGRPPSEQYF. CDR3 bases: TGTGCCAGCGTTGGACGGCCCCCGTCCGAGCAGTACTTC.

The chain joins TRBV23-1 to TRBJ2-4; D is tentatively TRBD1 or TRBD2 (5 bases each). TRBV23-1 is sorted into the ORF group, with uncertain function. Deletions cut 0 bases from V and 2 bases from J, with 20 bases between. This CDR3 has 19 amino acids. This CDR3 is CASSQSQGTQMGTKNIQYF. Here the CDR3 DNA reads TGCGCCAGCAGTCAATCGCAAGGGACCCAGATGGGGACCAAAAACATTCAGTACTTC.

This clone was detected only once. The chain is built from TRBV14 and TRBJ2-3; 12 bases fit TRBD2. J gave up 1 base and V 1 base, and 15 bases lay outside the gene matches. Germline values: CDR1 SGHDN, CDR2 FVKESK. CDR3 length: 21 residues. The CDR3 DNA sequence: TGTGCCAGCAGCCAAGGCTTTGGACTAGCGGGACGGGCTGAGGGCACAGATACGCAGTATTTT. Protein product: CASSQGFGLAGRAEGTDTQYF.

This sequence joins TRBV13 and TRBJ1-1; unclear D gene. The germline gives CDR1 PRHDT, CDR2 FYEKMQ (reference sequence). The length of the CDR3 is 13 residues. The V end lost 7 bases, the J end lost 4 bases, and 13 bases lay between the germline ends. CDR3 coding DNA: TGTGCCAGCAAAATCGGGGTTCGCACTGAAGCTTTCTTT. Translating gives CASKIGVRTEAFF.

The V call is TRBV28, the J call TRBJ2-2; 14 nucleotides agree with TRBD2. Germline V gives CDR1 MDHEN, CDR2 SYDVKM. This CDR3 contains 17 residues. J was trimmed by 6 bases and V by 0 bases; bases with no gene match: 3. In DNA form, the CDR3 reads TGTGCCAGCAGTTTATGGCGACTAGCGGGAGGGCCCGGGGAGCTGTTTTTT. It encodes CASSLWRLAGGPGELFF.

The chain recombines TRBV11-3 with TRBJ2-7; D uncertain. The V end lost 5 bases, the J end lost 2 bases, and 7 bases lay between the germline ends. Germline lookup yields CDR1 SGHNT and CDR2 YENEEA. This CDR3 contains 12 residues. CDR3 sequence reads: CASSPGAYEQYF. In DNA, the CDR3 is TGTGCCAGCAGCCCGGGTGCCTACGAGCAGTACTTC.

V gene TRBV5-6 combines with J gene TRBJ1-2; D gene ambiguous. Germline V gene lookup returns CDR1 SGHDT and CDR2 YYEEEE. The length of the CDR3 is 12 residues. Trimming removed 0 bases at V and 11 bases at J, with 11 bases between. CDR3 sequence reads: CASSLAPRPYTF. The CDR3 region has the DNA TGTGCCAGCAGCTTGGCTCCTCGTCCGTACACCTTC. The full variable domain, in which reference TRBV5-6 and TRBJ1-2 provide the parts outside the CDR3, is DAGVTQSPTHLIKTRGQQVTLRCSPKSGHDTVSWYQQALGQGPQFIFQYYEEEERQRGNFPDRFSGHQFPNYSSELNVNALLLGDSALYLCASSLAPRPYTFGSGTRLTVV.

This clone was seen only a few times. V and J are TRBV2 and TRBJ1-2, with TRBD1 matching over 8 bases. Germline V gene lookup returns CDR1 SNHLY and CDR2 FYNNEI. V was pared by 6 bases and J by 6 bases, with 12 bases of the junction left unmatched. This CDR3 region has 15 residues. The CDR3: CASSNQQGVVDGYTF. CDR3 nucleotide sequence: TGTGCCAGCAGCAACCAACAGGGGGTTGTTGATGGCTACACCTTC.

The chain joins TRBV5-1 to TRBJ1-2; possibly TRBD1 for D (6 bases). This CDR3 contains 14 residues. Trimming removed 3 bases from V and 8 bases from J, with 17 bases in between. Germline V CDR1 and CDR2: SGHRS, YFSETQ. The DNA for the CDR3 is TGCGCCAGCAGCTCCCTGGGAGGGGGATACGGCTACACCTTC. As protein: CASSSLGGGYGYTF. The whole variable domain, remainder taken from reference TRBV5-1 and TRBJ1-2, is KAGVTQTPRYLIKTRGQQVTLSCSPISGHRSVSWYQQTPGQGLQFLFEYFSETQRNKGNFPGRFSGRQFSNSRSEMNVSTLELGDSALYLCASSSLGGGYGYTFGSGTRLTVV.

The DNA for the CDR3 is TGTGCCACCAGCAGAGAATCCCCGGGGGTTAATTCACCCCTCCACTTT. The encoded protein is CATSRESPGVNSPLHF. The genes are TRBV15 and TRBJ1-6, with TRBD1 as a possible D gene (5 bases). Trimming removed 0 bases from V and 6 bases from J, with 12 bases in between. The CDR3 has 16 amino acids. Germline V gene data show CDR1 as LNHNV and CDR2 as YYDKDF (reference sequence).

Concerning this clone itself: A read error may produce the germline difference seen at one junction end. The chain couples TRBV7-7 to TRBJ2-5; TRBD1 matches at 9 bases. This CDR3 is built from 15 residues. Germline CDR1 is SSHAT and CDR2 is FNYEAQ (reference sequence). CDR3 sequence: CASSPRTGVGETQYF. The CDR3, as DNA: TGTGCTAGCAGCCCACGGACAGGGGTCGGAGAGACCCAGTACTTC.

The V gene is TRBV11-3, the J gene TRBJ2-5, with D perhaps matching TRBD2 (6 bases). The CDR3 length is 14 residues. The ends were cut back, 4 bases at V and 5 bases at J, with 14 bases in the middle. Per germline, CDR1 SGHNT and CDR2 YENEEA. DNA of the CDR3: TGTGCCAGCAGCTCACGGAGGGCCCGGGAGACCCAGTACTTC. Encoded protein: CASSSRRARETQYF.

J is TRBJ2-2 and V is TRBV4-1, with D perhaps matching TRBD1 (5 bases). This CDR3 contains 18 residues. V was cut by 3 bases and J by 1 base, with 18 bases left in between. The germline V gene has CDR1 MGHRA and CDR2 YSYEKL. The CDR3 region is CASSQEINRYLNTGELFF. The CDR3 coding sequence is TGCGCCAGCAGCCAGGAGATTAACAGGTATCTGAACACCGGGGAGCTGTTTTTT.

About this clone: Other DNA sequences in this sample translate to the same CDR3. This sequence joins TRBV7-2 and TRBJ2-3; D is perhaps TRBD2 (5 bases). The CDR3 has 14 residues. V gave up 5 bases and J gave up 0 bases, with 9 bases separating them. The V gene's germline CDR1 is SGHTA and CDR2 FQGNSA. In DNA form, the CDR3 reads TGTGCCAGCAGCCCGACTACTAGCACAGATACGCAGTATTTT. The encoded protein is CASSPTTSTDTQYF.

This rearrangement joins TRBV6-4 to TRBJ1-2; tentative D call: TRBD1 (5 bases). With 8 bases removed from V and 7 bases from J, the gap between germline ends came to 14 bases. Germline V gene data show CDR1 as MRHNA and CDR2 as SNTAGT. The CDR3 consists of 12 residues. The CDR3 DNA follows: TGTGCCAGCGCCTCTGACGGGGGTGGCTACACCTTC. It encodes CASASDGGGYTF.

The rearrangement joins TRBV7-8 to TRBJ2-7; 8 bases align to TRBD2. The germline V gene encodes CDR1 SGHVS and CDR2 FQNEAQ. V shed 1 base and J 2 bases; nucleotides not matched to a gene: 7. The CDR3 has 16 residues. The CDR3 region is CASSLESGAGAYEQYF. DNA for the CDR3: TGTGCCAGCAGCTTAGAATCAGGAGCGGGGGCCTACGAGCAGTACTTC. Looking up the rest from reference TRBV7-8 and TRBJ2-7 gives the full variable domain: GAGVSQSPRYKVAKRGQDVALRCDPISGHVSLFWYQQALGQGPEFLTYFQNEAQLDKSGLPSDRFFAERPEGSVSTLKIQRTQQEDSAVYLCASSLESGAGAYEQYFGPGTRLTVT.

The V call is TRBV2, the J call TRBJ2-1; D is undetermined. Germline V gene data show CDR1 as SNHLY and CDR2 as FYNNEI. The CDR3 is made up of 10 amino acids. Deletions cut 7 bases from V and 10 bases from J, with 8 bases between. CDR3 bases: TGTGCCAGCATAGGTCTAGAGCAGTTCTTC. The encoded protein is CASIGLEQFF. The full variable domain, with the rest looked up from reference TRBV2 and TRBJ2-1, is EPEVTQTPSHQVTQMGQEVILRCVPISNHLYFYWYRQILGQKVEFLVSFYNNEISEKSEIFDDQFSVERPDGSNFTLKIRSTKLEDSAMYFCASIGLEQFFGPGTRLTVL.

This clone was seen just once. The CDR3 DNA reads as TGTGCCAGCAGACCCAGGGGGTCCACAAACATTCAGTACTTC. It encodes CASRPRGSTNIQYF. The J gene is TRBJ2-4, the V gene TRBV7-9, with 7 positions matching TRBD1. With 6 bases clipped from V and 6 bases from J, the junction kept 8 bases outside the gene matches. The CDR3 is made up of 14 amino acids. Germline CDR1 reads SEHNR; CDR2 reads FQNEAQ (reference sequence).

The chain links TRBV15 to TRBJ2-7, with TRBD2 as a possible D gene (6 bases). The V gene's germline CDR1 is LNHNV and CDR2 YYDKDF (reference sequence). The CDR3 runs 13 residues. Trimming left V 3 bases short and J 0 bases short, with 6 bases between. The CDR3 reads CATSSSGSYEQYF. DNA for the CDR3: TGTGCCACCAGCAGTAGCGGCTCCTACGAGCAGTACTTC.

The genes are TRBV27 and TRBJ1-1; tentative D call: TRBD1 (5 bases). Germline CDR1 reads MNHEY; CDR2 reads SMNVEV (reference sequence). The CDR3 loop spans 14 amino acids. V was shortened by 3 bases and J by 8 bases, with 16 bases between the two germline ends. The DNA of the CDR3 is TGTGCCAGCAGTTTCGTAGGTGGACAAGAAGAAGCTTTCTTT. It translates to CASSFVGGQEEAFF.

The sample holds a few counts of this clone. V and J are TRBV11-3 and TRBJ2-7; D is unclear. The germline CDR1 and CDR2 sequences are SGHNT and YENEEA. This CDR3 has 13 residues. Deletions cut 5 bases from V and 5 bases from J, with 13 bases between. DNA of the CDR3: TGTGCCAGCAGCCGGCTGGCACTCAACGAGCAGTACTTC. This sequence encodes CASSRLALNEQYF.

The chain recombines TRBV30 with TRBJ2-5; no reliable D call. The germline V gene encodes CDR1 GTSNPN and CDR2 SVGIG (reference sequence). The CDR3 runs 12 residues. The germline V and J ends were trimmed by 8 bases and 0 bases, with 10 bases remaining between them. As DNA, the CDR3 is TGTGCCCACTCCACAGACCAAGAGACCCAGTACTTC. Its protein product is CAHSTDQETQYF.

The genes are TRBV14 and TRBJ1-1; D not resolved. Germline assignment: CDR1 SGHDN and CDR2 FVKESK. CDR3 length: 14 amino acids. The V end lost 4 bases, the J end lost 7 bases, and 16 bases lay between the germline ends. CDR3: CASSPLPSALEAFF. CDR3 DNA sequence: TGTGCCAGCAGCCCCCTTCCCTCAGCTCTTGAAGCTTTCTTT.

The chain combines TRBV28 with TRBJ2-3, with unresolved D. The V end lost 10 bases, the J end lost 7 bases, and 9 bases lay between the germline ends. Germline V gene data show CDR1 as MDHEN and CDR2 as SYDVKM. The CDR3 is 10 amino acids. CDR3 coding DNA: TGTGCCACCTTCTCAAATACGCAGTATTTT. Encoded protein: CATFSNTQYF.

This chain uses TRBV19 with TRBJ2-5; D remains ambiguous. Germline V gives CDR1 LNHDA, CDR2 SQIVND (reference sequence). The V gene lost 2 bases and the J gene lost 2 bases, with 6 bases spanning the gap. This CDR3 has 13 amino acids. CDR3 sequence: CASSISLQETQYF. CDR3 bases: TGTGCCAGTAGTATAAGTCTACAAGAGACCCAGTACTTC.